This T cell receptor (beta chain) was identified during a study of shared clonotypes between healthy human individuals. Worth noting for this clone: The antigen is unknown. The sample has other DNA sequences that encode this CDR3 too.

Study findings and constraints: Though the depth was large, rarefaction showed that sorted-subset sequencing was incomplete.

Sequenced by immunoSEQ multiplex PCR; TCRdb stores in-frame clones only, minus some. The data show 2 million to 2.5 million clones, 90% to 97% seen once. Specimen: naive CD4+ T cells sorted from blood. Subset defined: CD45RA+ positively selected. This TCR was sampled from a man between 18 and 29 years old in good health.

The CDR3 coding sequence is TGTGCCAGCTCACCCACCGGGGAGCTGTTTTTT. It encodes CASSPTGELFF. The gene calls are TRBV18 and TRBJ2-2; no firm D call. Germline assignment: CDR1 KGHSH and CDR2 LQKENI. The length of the CDR3 is 11 residues. The V and J ends lost 3 bases and 4 bases respectively, with 0 bases between them.